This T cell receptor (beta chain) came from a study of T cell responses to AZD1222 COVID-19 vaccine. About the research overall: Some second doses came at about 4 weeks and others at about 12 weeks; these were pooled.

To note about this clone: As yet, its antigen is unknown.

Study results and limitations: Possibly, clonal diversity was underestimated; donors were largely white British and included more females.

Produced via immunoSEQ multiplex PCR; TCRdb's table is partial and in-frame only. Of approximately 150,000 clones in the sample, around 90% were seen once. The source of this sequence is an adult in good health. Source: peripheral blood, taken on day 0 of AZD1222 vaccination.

The CDR3 spells CAWSAQTQYF. Written as DNA, the CDR3 is TGTGCCTGGAGTGCTCAGACCCAGTACTTC. V and J are TRBV30 and TRBJ2-5; D ambiguous. V was trimmed by 1 base and J by 6 bases, leaving 3 bases between them. The germline gives CDR1 GTSNPN, CDR2 SVGIG (reference sequence). CDR3 size: 10 residues.